This passage covers 6 T cell receptor beta chains from one sample sequenced in a study of siplizumab effects on memory and regulatory T cells. Clones were read by immunoSEQ multiplex PCR, and TCRdb kept only the in-frame ones, dropping some. This sample has about 110,000 clones, with 80% to 95% found just once. The sample was CD4+ T cells sorted from blood. These TCRs come from a human donor in good health.

This chain connects TRBV27 to TRBJ1-2; D perhaps matches TRBD1 (6 bases). CDR3 length equals 16 residues. Per the germline V gene, CDR1 is MNHEY and CDR2 is SMNVEV (reference sequence). V lost 6 bases to trimming and J lost 2 bases, with 19 bases between them. CDR3 amino acids: CASSLQQGLGNYGYTF. The CDR3 region has the DNA TGTGCCAGCAGCCTCCAACAGGGTCTTGGGAACTATGGCTACACCTTC.

The chain carries TRBV5-1 and TRBJ2-5; D not resolved. The CDR3 loop spans 15 amino acids. V shed 2 bases and J shed 2 bases, with 13 bases lying between them. Germline V gene data show CDR1 as SGHRS and CDR2 as YFSETQ. In DNA form, the CDR3 reads TGCGCCAGCAGCTTTAGGGCACTAAATCAAGAGACCCAGTACTTC. This translates into CASSFRALNQETQYF.

This sequence joins TRBV18 and TRBJ2-7, with D perhaps TRBD1 (5 bases). Germline V lookup: CDR1 KGHSH, CDR2 LQKENI. The CDR3 runs 13 residues. V was pared by 3 bases and J by 5 bases, with 11 bases between. CDR3 amino acids: CASSPGQKDEQYF. In DNA, the CDR3 is TGTGCCAGCTCACCGGGGCAAAAGGACGAGCAGTACTTC.

The V call is TRBV29-1, the J call TRBJ2-5; D is unresolved. With 6 bases removed from V and 2 bases from J, the gap between germline ends came to 13 bases. The CDR3 is 13 residues long. In germline, CDR1 is SQVTM, CDR2 ANQGSEA. CDR3 coding DNA: TGCAGCGTAAAAGGCAGGACGCAAGAGACCCAGTACTTC. Translating it yields CSVKGRTQETQYF.

The J gene is TRBJ1-5, the V gene TRBV4-1; D may be TRBD1 (6 bases). Trimming left V 1 base short and J 7 bases short, with 14 bases between. The CDR3 is 15 amino acids. From germline, CDR1 is MGHRA and CDR2 YSYEKL. CDR3 sequence reads: CASSQVGGGGQPQHF. The CDR3 region has the DNA TGCGCCAGCAGCCAAGTGGGGGGAGGGGGGCAGCCCCAGCATTTT.

The chain joins TRBV14 to TRBJ1-1, with 8 bases aligning to TRBD1. The ends lost 4 bases at V and 0 bases at J; junction bases unmatched: 4. The CDR3 length is 15 residues. Germline V gene data show CDR1 as SGHDN and CDR2 as FVKESK. CDR3 coding DNA: TGTGCCAGCAGCCTTTGGACAGGGATGAACACTGAAGCTTTCTTT. The encoded protein is CASSLWTGMNTEAFF.